This section outlines one TCR beta chain sequence together with its context. The CDR3 is 16 residues long. CDR1 and CDR2 from the germline V gene are MGHRA and YSYEKL. After removal of 3 bases from V and 5 bases from J, the junction contained 12 bases not matched to a gene. The sample comes from a study of T-cell reconstitution after alpha-beta-depleted transplantation in children. Unique molecular identifiers tagged the TCRbeta library. MiXCR, run by TCRdb on the PCR reads, gives a single entry per CDR3 protein. This sample has roughly 350,000 distinct CDR3 sequences, with about a tenth found just once.

The clonotype originates from a human donor who donated a stem cell graft to a child with acute lymphoblastic leukemia. The chain uses TRBV4-1 and TRBJ2-7; 8 bases are a match to TRBD1. Source: PBMCs from the stem cell graft donor, taken from the stem cell graft. Written as DNA, the CDR3 is TGCGCCAGCAGCCATCCGGTCCGAGACAGGGGCCACGAGCAGTACTTC. Encoded protein: CASSHPVRDRGHEQYF.